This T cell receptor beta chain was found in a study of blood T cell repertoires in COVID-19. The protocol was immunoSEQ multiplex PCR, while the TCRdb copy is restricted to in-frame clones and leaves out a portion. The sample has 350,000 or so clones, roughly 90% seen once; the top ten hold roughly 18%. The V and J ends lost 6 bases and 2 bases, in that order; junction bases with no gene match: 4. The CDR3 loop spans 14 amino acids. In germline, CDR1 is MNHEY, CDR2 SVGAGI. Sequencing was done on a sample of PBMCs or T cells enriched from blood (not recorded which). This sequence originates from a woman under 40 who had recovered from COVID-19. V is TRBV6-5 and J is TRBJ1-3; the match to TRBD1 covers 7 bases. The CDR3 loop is CASRKTGPGNTIYF. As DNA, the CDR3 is TGTGCCAGCAGAAAGACAGGGCCTGGAAACACCATATATTTT.